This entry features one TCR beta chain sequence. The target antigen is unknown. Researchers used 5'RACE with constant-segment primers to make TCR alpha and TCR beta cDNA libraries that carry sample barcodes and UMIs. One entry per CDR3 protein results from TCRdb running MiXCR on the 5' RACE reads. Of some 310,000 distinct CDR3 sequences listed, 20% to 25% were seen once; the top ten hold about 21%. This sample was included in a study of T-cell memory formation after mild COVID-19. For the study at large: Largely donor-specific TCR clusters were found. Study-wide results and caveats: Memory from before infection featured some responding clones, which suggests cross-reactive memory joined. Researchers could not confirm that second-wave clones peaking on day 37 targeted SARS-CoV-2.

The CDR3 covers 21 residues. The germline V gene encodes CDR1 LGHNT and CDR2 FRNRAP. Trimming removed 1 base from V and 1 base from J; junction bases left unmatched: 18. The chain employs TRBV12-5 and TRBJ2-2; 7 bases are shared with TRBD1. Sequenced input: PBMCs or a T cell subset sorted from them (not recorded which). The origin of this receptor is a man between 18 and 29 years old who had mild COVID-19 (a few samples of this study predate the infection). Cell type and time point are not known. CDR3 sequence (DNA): TGTGCTAGTGGTTTGGAGATCGTTTTGGGACAGCCGAAATGGAACACCGGGGAGCTGTTTTTT. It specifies CASGLEIVLGQPKWNTGELFF.